This T cell receptor (beta chain) derives from a study of neoadjuvant anti-PD-1 for oral cavity cancer. Overall study results and limits: Treg/Th17 ratio rose with pretreatment blood and fell with post-treatment tumor TCRbeta clonality.

Profiling relied on immunoSEQ multiplex PCR, and the TCRdb table lists in-frame clones only, not all of them. Among 11,000 to 15,000 clones, approximately 70% were seen once, and the ten largest hold roughly 2%. A note on this clone: Its antigen remains unidentified.

Germline loops: CDR1 LNHNV, CDR2 YYDKDF (reference sequence). The V gene lost 6 bases and the J gene lost 2 bases, with 15 bases spanning the gap. The CDR3 extends over 15 amino acids. This receptor was obtained from a person between 35 and 79 years old with oral cavity squamous cell carcinoma. The specimen comprised PBMCs, sampled before nivolumab (anti-PD-1) treatment. The chain recombines TRBV15 with TRBJ2-3; D is unresolved. In nucleotides, the CDR3 is TGTGCCACCAGTCCCGGACCCCAACTCACAGATACGCAGTATTTT. It specifies CATSPGPQLTDTQYF.